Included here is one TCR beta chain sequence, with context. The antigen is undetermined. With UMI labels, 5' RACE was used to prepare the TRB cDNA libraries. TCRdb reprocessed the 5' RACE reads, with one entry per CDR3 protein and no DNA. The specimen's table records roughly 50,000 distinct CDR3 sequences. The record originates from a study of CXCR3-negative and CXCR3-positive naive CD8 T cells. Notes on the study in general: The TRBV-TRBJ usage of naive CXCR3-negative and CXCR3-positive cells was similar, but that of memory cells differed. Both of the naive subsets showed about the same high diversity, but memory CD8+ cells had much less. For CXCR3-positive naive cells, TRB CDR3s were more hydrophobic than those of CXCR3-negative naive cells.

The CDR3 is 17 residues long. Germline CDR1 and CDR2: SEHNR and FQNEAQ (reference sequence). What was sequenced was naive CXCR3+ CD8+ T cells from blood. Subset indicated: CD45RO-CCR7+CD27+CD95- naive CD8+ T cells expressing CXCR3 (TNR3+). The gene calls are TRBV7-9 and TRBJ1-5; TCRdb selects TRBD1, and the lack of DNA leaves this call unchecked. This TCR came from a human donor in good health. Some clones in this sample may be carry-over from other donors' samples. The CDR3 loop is CASSSTKTGTENQPQHF.